The rows below give T cell receptor beta chains drawn from one sample of a study of STAT5B mutations in CD4+ large granular lymphocyte leukemia. TCRdb keeps only in-frame clones here, not all; method: immunoSEQ multiplex PCR. The table lists approximately 52,000 clones, roughly 72% of them singletons. Material for sequencing was CD4+ T cells from blood buffy coats. Every receptor here comes from a human donor in good health. Both conserved end residues are trimmed from each CDR3. Each record gives: D gene, V gene, CDR3 protein. A D gene is named only where the DNA matches it firmly.

-	TRBV5-8	ASSLAAVNTEAF
TRBD2	TRBV5-1	ASSLSGGTEETQY
-	TRBV14	ASSRRRAFGNTIY
-	TRBV19	ASSIGGTRSGETQY
-	TRBV14	ASSPVRGPYNEQF
-	TRBV28	ASSLVAASYNEQF
-	TRBV2	ASSVEGGSPLH
-	TRBV9	ASSVGAGTSDNEQF
-	TRBV6-1	ASSEWAGYSNQPQH
TRBD1	TRBV7-8	ASSRQGLGEGYT
TRBD1	TRBV18	ASSPSGQGIFNTEAF
TRBD1	TRBV19	ASSMDRANSPLH
-	TRBV7-9	ASSRGTGDFSPLH
-	TRBV27	ASRWGNTEAF
TRBD1	TRBV7-2	ASSLDRGREQY
-	TRBV7-9	ASSGLDNEKLF
TRBD2	TRBV18	ASSPREGTDTQY
-	TRBV5-1	ASSLRSASTDTQY
-	TRBV9	ASSPGPLGELF
TRBD1	TRBV5-1	ASSSTGTVGETQY
TRBD1	TRBV29-1	SVGTGAGTEAF
-	TRBV18	ASSPIAEMNTEAF
TRBD2	TRBV18	ASSPAPSGDETQY
TRBD1	TRBV5-1	ASSLAPGQNYGYT
-	TRBV5-1	ASSLEGAGYSGELF
-	TRBV28	ASRLSLPVSRGYT
-	TRBV19	ASSINRIINQPQH
-	TRBV2	ASSPAGGPTGNTIY
TRBD1	TRBV5-8	ASSSRTGVRDTQY
-	TRBV27	ASSFSVQGDSPLH
-	TRBV5-1	ASSFLPDNYGYT
-	TRBV28	ASSLGGTGYQVGPQH